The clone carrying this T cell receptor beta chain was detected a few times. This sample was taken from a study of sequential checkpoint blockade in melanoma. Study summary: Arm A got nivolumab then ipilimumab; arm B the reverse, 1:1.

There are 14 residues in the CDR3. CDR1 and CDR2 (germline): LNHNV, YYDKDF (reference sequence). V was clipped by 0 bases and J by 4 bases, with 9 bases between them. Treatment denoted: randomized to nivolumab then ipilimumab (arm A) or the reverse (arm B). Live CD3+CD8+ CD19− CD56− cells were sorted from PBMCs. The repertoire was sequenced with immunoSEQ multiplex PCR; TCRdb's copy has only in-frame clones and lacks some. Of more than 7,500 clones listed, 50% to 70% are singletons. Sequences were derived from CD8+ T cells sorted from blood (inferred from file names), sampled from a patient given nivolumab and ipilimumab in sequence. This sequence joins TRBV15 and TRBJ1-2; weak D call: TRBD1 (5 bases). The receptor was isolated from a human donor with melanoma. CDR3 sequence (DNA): TGTGCCACCAGCAGAGATGCCGGGGGCTATGGCTACACCTTC. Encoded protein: CATSRDAGGYGYTF.